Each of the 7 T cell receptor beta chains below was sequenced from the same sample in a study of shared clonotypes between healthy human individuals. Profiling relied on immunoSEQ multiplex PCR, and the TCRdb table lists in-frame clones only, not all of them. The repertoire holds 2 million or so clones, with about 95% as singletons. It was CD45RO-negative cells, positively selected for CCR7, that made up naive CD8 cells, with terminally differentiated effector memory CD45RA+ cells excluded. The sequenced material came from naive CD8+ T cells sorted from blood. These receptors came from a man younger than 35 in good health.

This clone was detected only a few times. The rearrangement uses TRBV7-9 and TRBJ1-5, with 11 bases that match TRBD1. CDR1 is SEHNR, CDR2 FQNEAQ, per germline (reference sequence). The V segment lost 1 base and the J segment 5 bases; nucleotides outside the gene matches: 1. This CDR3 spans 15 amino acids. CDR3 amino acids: CASSLGTGGHQPQHF. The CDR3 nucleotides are TGTGCCAGCAGCTTAGGGACAGGGGGCCATCAGCCCCAGCATTTT.

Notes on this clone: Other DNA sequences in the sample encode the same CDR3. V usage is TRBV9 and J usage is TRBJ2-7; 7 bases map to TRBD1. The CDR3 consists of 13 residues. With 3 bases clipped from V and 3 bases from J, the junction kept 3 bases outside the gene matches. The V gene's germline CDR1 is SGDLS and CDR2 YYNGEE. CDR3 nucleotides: TGTGCCAGCAGCGAGACAGGGAGCTACGAGCAGTACTTC. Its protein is CASSETGSYEQYF.

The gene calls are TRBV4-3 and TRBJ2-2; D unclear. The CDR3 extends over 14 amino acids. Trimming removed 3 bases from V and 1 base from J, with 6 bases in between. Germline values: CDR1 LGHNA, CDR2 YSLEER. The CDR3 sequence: CASSHAKNTGELFF. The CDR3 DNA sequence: TGCGCCAGCAGCCATGCCAAGAACACCGGGGAGCTGTTTTTT.

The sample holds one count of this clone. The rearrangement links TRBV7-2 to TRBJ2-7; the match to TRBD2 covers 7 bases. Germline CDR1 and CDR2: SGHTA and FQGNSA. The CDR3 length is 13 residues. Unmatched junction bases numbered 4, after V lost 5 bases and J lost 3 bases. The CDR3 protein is CASSQTSFYEQYF. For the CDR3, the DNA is TGTGCCAGCAGCCAGACTAGCTTCTACGAGCAGTACTTC.

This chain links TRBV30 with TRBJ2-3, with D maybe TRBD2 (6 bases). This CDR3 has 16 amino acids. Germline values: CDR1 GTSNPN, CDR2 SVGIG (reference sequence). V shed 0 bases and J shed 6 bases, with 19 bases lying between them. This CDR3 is CAWSVGDFHPSDTQYF. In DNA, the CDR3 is TGTGCCTGGAGTGTTGGGGACTTTCATCCTTCGGATACGCAGTATTTT.

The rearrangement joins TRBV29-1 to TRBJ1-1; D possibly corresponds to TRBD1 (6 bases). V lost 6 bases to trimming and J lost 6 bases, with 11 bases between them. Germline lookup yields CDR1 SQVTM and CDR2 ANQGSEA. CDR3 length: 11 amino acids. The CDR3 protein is CSVTTGPEAFF. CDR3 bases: TGCAGCGTGACGACAGGACCTGAAGCTTTCTTT.

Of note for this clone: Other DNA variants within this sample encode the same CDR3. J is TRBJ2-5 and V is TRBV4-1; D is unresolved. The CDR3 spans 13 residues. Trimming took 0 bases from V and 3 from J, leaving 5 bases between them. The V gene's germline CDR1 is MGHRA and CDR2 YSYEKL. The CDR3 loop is CASSQDIEETQYF. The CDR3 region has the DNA TGCGCCAGCAGCCAAGATATTGAAGAGACCCAGTACTTC.